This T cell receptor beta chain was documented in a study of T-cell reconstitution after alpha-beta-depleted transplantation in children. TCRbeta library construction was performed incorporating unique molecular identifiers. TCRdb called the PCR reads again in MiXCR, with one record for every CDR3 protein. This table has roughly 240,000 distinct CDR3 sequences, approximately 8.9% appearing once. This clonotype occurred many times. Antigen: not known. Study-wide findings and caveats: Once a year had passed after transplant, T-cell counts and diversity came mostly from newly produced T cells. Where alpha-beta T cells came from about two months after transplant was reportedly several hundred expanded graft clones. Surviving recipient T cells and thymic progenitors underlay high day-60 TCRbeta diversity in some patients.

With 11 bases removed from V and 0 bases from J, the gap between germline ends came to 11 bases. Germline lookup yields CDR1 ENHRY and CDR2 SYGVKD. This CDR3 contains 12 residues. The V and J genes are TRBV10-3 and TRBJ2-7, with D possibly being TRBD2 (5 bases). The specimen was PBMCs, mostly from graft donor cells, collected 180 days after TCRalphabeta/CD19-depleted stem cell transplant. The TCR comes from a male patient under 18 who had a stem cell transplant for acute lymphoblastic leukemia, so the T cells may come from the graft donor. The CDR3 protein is CASAEVSYEQYF. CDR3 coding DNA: TGTGCCTCCGCGGAGGTCTCCTACGAGCAGTACTTC.